These T cell receptor beta chains were read from a single sample in a study of shared clonotypes between healthy human individuals. Produced via immunoSEQ multiplex PCR; TCRdb's table is partial and in-frame only. The table lists about 820,000 clones, around 92% of them singletons. Sequencing was performed on naive CD8+ T cells sorted from blood. The origin of the receptors is a man under 40 in good health. Both conserved end residues are part of each CDR3. D genes are given only for firm matches. Some rows mark clone size as missing; the rest say once, few, many or name a class of expanded clone.

V	size	D	J	CDR3	DNA
TRBV4-1	-	-	TRBJ1-2	CASSQEGGPYGYTF	TGCGCCAGCAGCCAAGAGGGGGGTCCCTATGGCTACACCTTC
TRBV12-2	-	-	TRBJ2-7	CASRPGPVGLHSYEQYF	TGTGCAAGTCGCCCCGGGCCTGTGGGACTACACTCCTACGAGCAGTACTTC
TRBV6-4	-	TRBD2	TRBJ2-3	CASSEIAGVADTQYF	TGTGCCAGCAGTGAAATAGCGGGAGTAGCAGATACGCAGTATTTT
TRBV5-1	-	TRBD1	TRBJ2-2	CASSLRTGDTGELFF	TGCGCCAGCAGCTTGAGGACAGGAGACACCGGGGAGCTGTTTTTT
TRBV27	-	-	TRBJ2-7	CASSSVGPTGGYEQYF	TGTGCCAGCAGTTCAGTAGGCCCGACAGGAGGATACGAGCAGTACTTC
TRBV7-8	once	TRBD1	TRBJ2-7	CASSTETGPTIYEQYF	TGTGCCAGCAGCACCGAGACAGGGCCTACTATATACGAGCAGTACTTC
TRBV27	-	-	TRBJ1-1	CASKAGSMNTEAFF	TGTGCCAGCAAGGCGGGGTCAATGAACACTGAAGCTTTCTTT
TRBV30	-	-	TRBJ2-5	CAWISRETQYF	TGTGCCTGGATCTCGAGGGAGACCCAGTACTTC
TRBV5-1	-	TRBD1	TRBJ2-5	CASSQNPGQGFLGETQYF	TGCGCCAGCAGCCAAAATCCGGGACAGGGGTTTCTTGGGGAGACCCAGTACTTC
TRBV27	-	TRBD1	TRBJ2-7	CASSLRDRGYEQYF	TGTGCCAGCAGTTTACGAGACAGGGGTTACGAGCAGTACTTC